This T cell receptor beta chain originates from a study of CD8 T cells in Susac syndrome. Whole-study findings and limits: Individuals included in the TCR sequencing and HLA analysis were acknowledged by the study to be relatively few in number.

The T cells that were sequenced for TCR beta were CD8+ and CD4+ cells from blood. TEMRA cells were FACS-enriched, while CD8+ and CD4+ T cells were negatively isolated. Random hexamers primed reverse transcription of 0.5 to 1 ug RNA. Amplification of the TCR beta CDR3 was carried out by immunoSEQ multiplex PCR, which spanned a total of 54 Vbeta and 13 Jbeta segments. MiXCR, run by TCRdb on the immunoSEQ multiplex PCR reads, gives a single entry per CDR3 protein. Altogether about 300,000 distinct CDR3 sequences are present, 89% being singletons, with the ten largest covering 0.18%. A note on this clonotype: Its antigen is unknown.

CDR3 length equals 15 residues. V was trimmed by 2 bases and J by 0 bases, leaving 12 bases between them. In germline, CDR1 is GTSNPN, CDR2 SVGIG (reference sequence). This TCR came from a human donor with multiple sclerosis. The chain uses TRBV30 and TRBJ2-3; no clear D. Specimen: CD8+ T cells from PBMCs. The CDR3 DNA is TGTGCCTGGAGTACCCGCCAAGACAGCACAGATACGCAGTATTTT. Translating gives CAWSTRQDSTDTQYF.